Listed here are 3 T cell receptor beta chains from one sample, sequenced in a study of T cell responses to AZD1222 COVID-19 vaccine. Sequencing used immunoSEQ multiplex PCR; TCRdb keeps in-frame clones, though not all of them. This sample carries under 170,000 clones, approximately 92% of them seen once, and the ten largest clones take approximately 3.6%. This specimen was peripheral blood, taken 28 days after the second AZD1222 dose. The receptors shown here come from an adult who received the AZD1222 COVID-19 vaccine.

This chain links TRBV9 with TRBJ2-2, with D possibly TRBD2 on 6 matching bases. The CDR3 has 15 residues. V lost 2 bases, J lost 5 bases, and 13 bases lay in between. Germline V gene sequence: CDR1 SGDLS, CDR2 YYNGEE. CDR3 in amino acids: CASSVFTGGTGELFF. The CDR3 bases are TGTGCCAGCAGCGTTTTTACCGGGGGAACCGGGGAGCTGTTTTTT.

V is TRBV6-5 and J is TRBJ2-7, with TRBD2 matching 12 bases. Germline loops: CDR1 MNHEY, CDR2 SVGAGI. The V segment lost 3 bases and the J segment 4 bases; nucleotides outside the gene matches: 4. The CDR3 is 15 amino acids. The CDR3 nucleotides are TGTGCCAGCAGTTATTGGACTAGCGGGAAATACGAGCAGTACTTC. This encodes CASSYWTSGKYEQYF.

This clone was seen just once. The chain couples TRBV5-4 to TRBJ2-7; unclear D gene. Germline CDR1 and CDR2: SGHNT and YYREEE (reference sequence). V dropped 7 bases and J dropped 2 bases, with 10 bases sitting between them. The CDR3 runs 12 residues. The DNA for the CDR3 is TGTGCCAGCGAAGCATCCCCCTACGAGCAGTACTTC. Residues: CASEASPYEQYF.